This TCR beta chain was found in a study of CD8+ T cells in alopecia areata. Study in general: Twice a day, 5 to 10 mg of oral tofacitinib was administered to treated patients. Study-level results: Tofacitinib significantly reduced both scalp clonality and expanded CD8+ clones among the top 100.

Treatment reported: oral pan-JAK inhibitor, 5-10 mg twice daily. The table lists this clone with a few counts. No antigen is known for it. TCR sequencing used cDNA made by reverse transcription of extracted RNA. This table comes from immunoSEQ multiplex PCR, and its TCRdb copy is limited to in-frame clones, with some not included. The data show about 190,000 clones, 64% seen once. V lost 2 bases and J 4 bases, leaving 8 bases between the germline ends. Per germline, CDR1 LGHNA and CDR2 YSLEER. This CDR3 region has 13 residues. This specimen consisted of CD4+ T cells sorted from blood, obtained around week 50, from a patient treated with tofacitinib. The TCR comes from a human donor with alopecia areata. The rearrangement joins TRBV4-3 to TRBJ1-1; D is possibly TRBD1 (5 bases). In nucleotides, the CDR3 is TGCGCCAGCAGCCAAAGTGGGGGCACTGAAGCTTTCTTT. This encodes CASSQSGGTEAFF.